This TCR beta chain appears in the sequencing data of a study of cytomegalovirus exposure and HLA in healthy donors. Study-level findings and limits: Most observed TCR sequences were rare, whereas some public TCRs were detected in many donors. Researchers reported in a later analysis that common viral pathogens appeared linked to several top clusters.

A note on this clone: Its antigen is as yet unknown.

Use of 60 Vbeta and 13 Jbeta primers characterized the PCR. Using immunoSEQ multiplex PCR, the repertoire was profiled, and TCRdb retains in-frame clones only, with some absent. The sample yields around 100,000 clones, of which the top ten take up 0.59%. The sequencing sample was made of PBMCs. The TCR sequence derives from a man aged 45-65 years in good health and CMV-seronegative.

The CDR3 here is CASSLVGPQGSSGYTF. The CDR3 nucleotides read TGCGCCAGCAGCTTGGTCGGACCACAGGGATCGTCTGGCTACACCTTC. This rearrangement joins TRBV5-1 to TRBJ1-2, with D maybe TRBD1 (6 bases). The germline V gene has CDR1 SGHRS and CDR2 YFSETQ. The CDR3 has 16 residues. V was trimmed by 0 bases and J by 7 bases, leaving 19 bases between them. The whole variable domain, filled in from reference TRBV5-1 and TRBJ1-2, reads KAGVTQTPRYLIKTRGQQVTLSCSPISGHRSVSWYQQTPGQGLQFLFEYFSETQRNKGNFPGRFSGRQFSNSRSEMNVSTLELGDSALYLCASSLVGPQGSSGYTFGSGTRLTVV.